The T cell receptor (beta chain) under discussion was sequenced for a study of blood T cell repertoires in COVID-19. As for the study in general: Samples came from the United States, Italy and Spain, spanning acute and convalescent COVID-19. From T cells, B-cell-depleted T cells, or PBMCs came the material, which was cDNA or gDNA.

V was clipped by 1 base and J by 6 bases, with 7 bases between them. Germline V lookup: CDR1 SGDLS, CDR2 YYNGEE. CDR3 length: 13 amino acids. The authors' processing: Reference gene primer amplification in the assay estimated nucleated cell counts. Libraries were prepared by immunoSEQ multiplex PCR; TCRdb keeps only in-frame clonotypes and omits some of them. The D gene and trimming were derived from the DNA, and the V and J assignments and clone size from that table. The data hold roughly 250,000 clones, with 70% to 90% observed a single time. The chain couples TRBV9 to TRBJ2-2; D might be TRBD1 (6 bases). Source material: peripheral blood. The TCR originated in a man aged 50-60 years with acute or convalescent COVID-19. The CDR3 protein is CASSVKGAGELFF. CDR3 sequence (DNA): TGTGCCAGCAGCGTAAAGGGGGCCGGGGAGCTGTTTTTT.